These 18 T cell receptor beta chains were sequenced from one sample in a study of CD8+ T cells in alopecia areata. TCR sequencing used cDNA made by reverse transcription of extracted RNA. Libraries were prepared by immunoSEQ multiplex PCR; TCRdb keeps only in-frame clonotypes and omits some of them. The sample comprises 120,000 to 150,000 clones, roughly four fifths of which are singletons, and about 25% rests with the top ten. The treatment denotes: oral pan-JAK inhibitor, 5-10 mg twice daily. The sample consisted of CD8+ T cells sorted from blood, taken at week 4, from a patient treated with tofacitinib. All receptors come from a human donor with alopecia areata.

The chain links TRBV27 to TRBJ2-5; no clear D gene. The V gene lost 6 bases and the J gene lost 0 bases, with 8 bases spanning the gap. In germline, CDR1 is MNHEY, CDR2 SMNVEV (reference sequence). The CDR3 totals 13 residues. CDR3 DNA sequence: TGTGCCAGCAGAACGCAGTACCAAGAGACCCAGTACTTC. Translating it yields CASRTQYQETQYF.

A note on this clone: Other DNA sequences in the same sample also yield this CDR3. The V and J genes are TRBV27 and TRBJ1-2; unclear D gene. Germline CDR1 reads MNHEY; CDR2 reads SMNVEV (reference sequence). Between the trimmed V and J ends, which lost 0 bases and 2 bases, there was a span of 4 bases. The CDR3 has 13 amino acids. The CDR3 DNA sequence: TGTGCCAGCAGTTTATCACAGAACTATGGCTACACCTTC. Protein product: CASSLSQNYGYTF.

V gene TRBV29-1 combines with J gene TRBJ1-4; no clear D. CDR1 and CDR2 from the germline V gene are SQVTM and ANQGSEA. V was shortened by 5 bases and J by 3 bases, with 4 bases between the two germline ends. This CDR3 contains 11 residues. CDR3 amino acids: CSVLANEKLFF. The CDR3 nucleotides are TGCAGCGTTTTGGCTAATGAAAAACTGTTTTTT.

This chain links TRBV9 with TRBJ2-1; D may be TRBD1 or TRBD2 (5 bases each). Germline-derived CDR1 and CDR2 are SGDLS and YYNGEE. The CDR3 consists of 16 residues. V was shortened by 4 bases and J by 7 bases, with 21 bases between the two germline ends. CDR3 nucleotide sequence: TGTGCCAGCAGCCCTACCTCGGGACCCCGTCGGAATGAGCAGTTCTTC. Translating it yields CASSPTSGPRRNEQFF. The full variable domain, with the rest looked up from reference TRBV9 and TRBJ2-1, is DSGVTQTPKHLITATGQRVTLRCSPRSGDLSVYWYQQSLDQGLQFLIQYYNGEERAKGNILERFSAQQFPDLHSELNLSSLELGDSALYFCASSPTSGPRRNEQFFGPGTRLTVL.

J is TRBJ1-1 and V is TRBV6-5; the D is unclear. The V end was cut by 6 bases, the J end by 4 bases, with 12 bases between. Germline CDR1 MNHEY, CDR2 SVGAGI. This CDR3 is 13 amino acids long. Here the CDR3 reads CASSPRAGTEAFF. For the CDR3, the DNA is TGTGCCAGCAGCCCTCGGGCGGGCACTGAAGCTTTCTTT.

The rearrangement joins TRBV4-2 to TRBJ2-3; 11 nucleotides align to TRBD2. Germline V gene lookup returns CDR1 LGHNA and CDR2 YNFKEQ. The CDR3 sequence is 18 residues long. V was clipped by 0 bases and J by 4 bases; unmatched bases: 9. CDR3 residues: CASSQDWGSGGAADTQYF. The CDR3 coding sequence is TGTGCCAGCAGCCAAGATTGGGGTAGCGGGGGGGCGGCAGATACGCAGTATTTT.

The chain carries TRBV27 and TRBJ1-4, with 8 bases aligning to TRBD1. V gave up 2 bases and J gave up 5 bases; unmatched junction bases: 7. Germline V CDR1 and CDR2: MNHEY, SMNVEV (reference sequence). CDR3 length equals 16 residues. CDR3 sequence: CASSLQGAGVNEKLFF. CDR3 in DNA: TGTGCCAGCAGTTTACAGGGGGCAGGAGTAAATGAAAAACTGTTTTTT.

The CDR3 DNA sequence: TGTGCCAGCAGCTTGGGGCGAGGGGCAGGCAATCAGCCCCAGCATTTT. As protein: CASSLGRGAGNQPQHF. The chain joins TRBV5-6 to TRBJ1-5; possibly TRBD1 for D (5 bases). From germline, CDR1 is SGHDT and CDR2 YYEEEE. The CDR3 consists of 16 residues. Trimming took 0 bases from V and 2 from J, leaving 12 bases between them. The full variable domain, its missing parts supplied by reference TRBV5-6 and TRBJ1-5, is DAGVTQSPTHLIKTRGQQVTLRCSPKSGHDTVSWYQQALGQGPQFIFQYYEEEERQRGNFPDRFSGHQFPNYSSELNVNALLLGDSALYLCASSLGRGAGNQPQHFGDGTRLSIL.

The V call is TRBV2, the J call TRBJ2-1, with 10 nucleotides matching TRBD2. V shed 3 bases, J shed 6 bases, and the junction held 2 bases outside the gene matches. Germline lookup yields CDR1 SNHLY and CDR2 FYNNEI. The CDR3 runs 14 residues. The CDR3 DNA sequence: TGTGCCAGCAGTGAGCAGCGGGGGGGCAATGAGCAGTTCTTC. Its translation: CASSEQRGGNEQFF.

The rearrangement uses TRBV5-4 and TRBJ1-6; D gene unclear. V lost 0 bases, J lost 13 bases, and 11 bases lay in between. Germline CDR1 reads SGHNT; CDR2 reads YYREEE (reference sequence). The CDR3 has 13 amino acids. CDR3 sequence (DNA): TGTGCCAGCAGCTTGGATTTTGCGGAGCCCCTCCACTTT. Amino acids: CASSLDFAEPLHF.

The chain couples TRBV4-1 to TRBJ2-2; D tentatively reads TRBD1 or TRBD2 (6 bases each). V gave up 1 base and J gave up 6 bases, with 15 bases separating them. This CDR3 has 16 residues. Germline CDR1 reads MGHRA; CDR2 reads YSYEKL. CDR3 in amino acids: CASSQGPGGSSGELFF. The CDR3 DNA follows: TGCGCCAGCAGCCAAGGACCCGGGGGCAGCTCCGGGGAGCTGTTTTTT.

This clone was picked up a small number of times. The chain combines TRBV10-3 with TRBJ1-5; D is possibly TRBD1 (5 bases). The CDR3 runs 14 residues. V lost 4 bases and J lost 6, with 13 bases in between. The germline V gene encodes CDR1 ENHRY and CDR2 SYGVKD. The CDR3 bases are TGTGCCATCAGTGCCTCAGGGTTAGGTCAGCCCCAGCATTTT. It encodes CAISASGLGQPQHF.

The V call is TRBV7-2, the J call TRBJ2-1; the D is unclear. This CDR3 spans 13 amino acids. V lost 4 bases to trimming and J lost 4 bases, with 8 bases between them. Per the germline V gene, CDR1 is SGHTA and CDR2 is FQGNSA. Here the CDR3 reads CASSWTEYNEQFF. For the CDR3, the DNA is TGTGCCAGCAGCTGGACGGAATACAATGAGCAGTTCTTC. The full variable domain, rest sourced from reference TRBV7-2 and TRBJ2-1, is GAGVSQSPSNKVTEKGKDVELRCDPISGHTALYWYRQSLGQGLEFLIYFQGNSAPDKSGLPSDRFSAERTGGSVSTLTIQRTQQEDSAVYLCASSWTEYNEQFFGPGTRLTVL.

As concerns this clone: Because it lacks the conserved phenylalanine or tryptophan at the end, this CDR3 is likely a read error. The rearrangement uses TRBV6-1 and TRBJ2-7; D gene uncertain. The germline V and J ends were trimmed by 10 bases and 0 bases, with 10 bases remaining between them. This CDR3 is 12 amino acids long. Germline loops: CDR1 MNHNS, CDR2 SASEGT. The CDR3 loop is CATIKDSYEQYS. The DNA for the CDR3 is TGTGCCACCATCAAGGACTCCTACGAGCAGTACTCC.

This clone was detected a few times. V and J are TRBV11-2 and TRBJ2-5; D not resolved. CDR3 length: 14 amino acids. The germline V and J ends were trimmed by 2 bases and 2 bases, with 9 bases remaining between them. The germline CDR1 and CDR2 sequences are SGHAT and FQNNGV. For the CDR3, the DNA is TGTGCCAGCAGCTTACTGAAAGGACAAGAGACCCAGTACTTC. The encoded protein is CASSLLKGQETQYF.

This chain joins TRBV7-2 and TRBJ2-5, with D uncertain. Germline V gives CDR1 SGHTA, CDR2 FQGNSA. CDR3 size: 15 residues. The V gene lost 4 bases and the J gene lost 5 bases, with 17 bases spanning the gap. CDR3 bases: TGTGCCAGCAGCTCGTCCGGACGGACCGGCGAGACCCAGTACTTC. This gives the protein CASSSSGRTGETQYF.

This clone was detected a few times. The chain recombines TRBV15 with TRBJ1-2, with TRBD1 as a possible D gene (5 bases). The germline V and J ends were trimmed by 0 bases and 8 bases, with 13 bases remaining between them. This CDR3 spans 14 amino acids. Germline CDR1 reads LNHNV; CDR2 reads YYDKDF (reference sequence). The CDR3 bases are TGTGCCACCAGCAGAGATTTTACGGGGGAAGGCTACACCTTC. Its protein is CATSRDFTGEGYTF.

With regard to this clone: One junction end disagrees with the germline gene, perhaps due to a read error. This rearrangement joins TRBV7-7 to TRBJ2-3, with 10 bases aligning to TRBD2. CDR1 and CDR2 (germline): SSHAT, FNYEAQ (reference sequence). The length of the CDR3 is 16 residues. The CDR3: CASSLALAGADDTQYF. The CDR3 DNA follows: TGTGCTAGCAGTTTGGCCCTAGCGGGGGCCGATGATACGCAGTATTTT.